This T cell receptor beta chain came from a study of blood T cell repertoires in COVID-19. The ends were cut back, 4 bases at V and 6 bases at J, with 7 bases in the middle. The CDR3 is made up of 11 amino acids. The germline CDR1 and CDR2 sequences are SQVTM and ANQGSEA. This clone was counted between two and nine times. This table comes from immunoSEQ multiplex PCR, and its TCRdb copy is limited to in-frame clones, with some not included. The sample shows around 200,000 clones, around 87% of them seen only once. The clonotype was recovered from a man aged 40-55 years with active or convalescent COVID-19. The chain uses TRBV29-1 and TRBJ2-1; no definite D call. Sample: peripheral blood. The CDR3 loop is CSVGLINEQFF. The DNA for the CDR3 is TGCAGCGTTGGACTGATCAATGAGCAGTTCTTC.